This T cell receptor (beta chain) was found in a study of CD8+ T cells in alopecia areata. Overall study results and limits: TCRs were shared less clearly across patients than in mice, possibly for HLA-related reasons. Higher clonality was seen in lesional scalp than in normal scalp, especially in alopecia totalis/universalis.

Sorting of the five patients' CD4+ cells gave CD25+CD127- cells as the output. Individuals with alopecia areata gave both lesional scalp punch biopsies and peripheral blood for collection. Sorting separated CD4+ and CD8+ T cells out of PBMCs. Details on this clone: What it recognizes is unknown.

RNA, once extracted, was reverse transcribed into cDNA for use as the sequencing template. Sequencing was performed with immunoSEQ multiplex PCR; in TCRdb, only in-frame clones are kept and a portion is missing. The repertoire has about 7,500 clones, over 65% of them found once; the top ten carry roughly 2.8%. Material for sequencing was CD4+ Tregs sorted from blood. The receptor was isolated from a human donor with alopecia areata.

The CDR3 coding sequence is TGTGCCAGCAGCTTCAGACAGCTTAACTATGGCTACACCTTC. Protein: CASSFRQLNYGYTF. This chain joins TRBV5-6 and TRBJ1-2; tentatively, D is TRBD1 (5 bases). Germline CDR1 and CDR2: SGHDT and YYEEEE. Deletions cut 2 bases from V and 1 base from J, with 9 bases between. CDR3 length: 14 residues.